This T cell receptor (beta chain) was documented in a study of blood T cell repertoires in COVID-19. Study-level background: In each case, the material was cDNA or gDNA derived from T cells, B-cell-depleted T cells, or PBMCs.

Per germline, CDR1 SGHRS and CDR2 YFSETQ. This CDR3 spans 17 amino acids. Trimming removed 1 base from V and 1 base from J; junction bases left unmatched: 7. In the original analysis: Quantification of nucleated cells was approximated via reference gene primer amplification. Sequencing used immunoSEQ multiplex PCR; TCRdb keeps in-frame clones, though not all of them. V, J and clone size were drawn from that table, and D and trimming were deduced from the DNA. The data show about 290,000 clones, roughly 89% seen once. What was sequenced was peripheral blood. This sequence was found in a woman younger than 45 with active or convalescent COVID-19. The chain recombines TRBV5-1 with TRBJ2-3; 9 bases map to TRBD2. The CDR3 coding sequence is TGCGCCAGCAGCTTGTATGTTAGCGGGGGACGCACAGATACGCAGTATTTT. Translated: CASSLYVSGGRTDTQYF.